What follows describes a single T cell receptor beta chain. Antigen: not known. This CDR3 is built from 12 residues. V lost 5 bases to trimming and J lost 1 base, with 6 bases between them. Germline V gene data show CDR1 as SGHRS and CDR2 as YFSETQ. This record comes from a study of cytomegalovirus exposure and HLA in healthy donors. The PCR made use of 60 Vbeta and 13 Jbeta primers. Produced via immunoSEQ multiplex PCR; TCRdb's table is partial and in-frame only. The top ten hold 2.8% of the sample, which has 50,000 to 70,000 clones, 62% seen once. Overall study findings and caveats: Associated with cytomegalovirus, according to the listing, were around 160 TCR beta chains. Most likely, a cluster of highly shared sequence variants arose as a sequencing artifact. V- and J-gene trimming in TCR beta was tied to a missense DCLRE1C variant by an analysis performed later.

Input material: PBMCs. The receptor comes from a man aged 25 to 40 in good health and CMV-seronegative. The rearrangement joins TRBV5-1 to TRBJ1-1; D perhaps matches TRBD1 (5 bases). CDR3 protein: CASRTGNTEAFF. DNA for the CDR3: TGCGCCAGCAGAACAGGGAACACTGAAGCTTTCTTT.